The entry below gives a single TCR beta chain sequence along with its context. At one end the junction does not follow the germline gene, possibly because of a read error. The data were obtained in a study of blood T cell repertoires in COVID-19. The method was immunoSEQ multiplex PCR; TCRdb's version includes in-frame clones alone and lacks a portion of them. The top ten hold around 7.9% of the sample, which has approximately 74,000 clones, approximately 88% seen once. Sequencing input: peripheral blood. This sequence was found in a man in his 70s with acute or convalescent COVID-19.

This CDR3 reads CASSPGQGATDTQYF. The DNA of the CDR3 is TGTGCTAGCAGCCCGGGACAGGGGGCAACAGATACGCAGTATTTT. The rearrangement uses TRBV7-7 and TRBJ2-3; 12 positions match TRBD1. Germline loops: CDR1 SSHAT, CDR2 FNYEAQ (reference sequence). CDR3 length equals 15 residues. The variable domain in full, completed from reference TRBV7-7 and TRBJ2-3, reads GAGVSQSPRYKVTKRGQDVTLRCDPISSHATLYWYQQALGQGPEFLTYFNYEAQPDKSGLPSDRFSAERPEGSISTLTIQRTEQRDSAMYRCASSPGQGATDTQYFGPGTRLTVL.